Listed below are T cell receptor beta chains from one sample, sequenced in a study of technical replicates of blood from a handful of donors. Sequenced by immunoSEQ multiplex PCR; TCRdb stores in-frame clones only, minus some. The sample yields tens of thousands of clones, less than 90% seen once. Input material: PBMCs. All receptors derive from a human donor in good health. Some clones in this sample may be carry-over from other donors' samples. Both conserved end residues are part of each CDR3. The order of the fields is clone size, V gene, D gene, J gene, CDR3 DNA, CDR3 protein. D genes are given only for firm matches. Some rows mark clone size as missing; the rest say once, few, many or name a class of expanded clone.

>-|TRBV2|-|TRBJ2-7
TGTGCCAGCAGTGATATTGGACAACGCGAGCAGTACTTC
CASSDIGQREQYF
>few|TRBV20-1|-|TRBJ2-7
TGCAGTGTGGCCAGGGTCTACGAGCAGTACTTC
CSVARVYEQYF
>-|TRBV6-5|TRBD1|TRBJ1-2
TGTGCCAGCAGTTGGGACAGGGGGTATGGCTACACCTTC
CASSWDRGYGYTF
>-|TRBV6-4|-|TRBJ1-1
TGTGCCAGTTCCGCGGGAACTGAAGCTTTCTTT
CASSAGTEAFF
>once|TRBV5-6|TRBD1|TRBJ2-1
TGTGCCAGCAGCGGACAGGGAACTAGCCTAGCCGCCTACAATGAGCAGTTCTTC
CASSGQGTSLAAYNEQFF
>-|TRBV28|TRBD2|TRBJ2-2
TGTGCCAGCAGTTTGGGCGGGAGGGCCGGGACCGGGGAGCTGTTTTTT
CASSLGGRAGTGELFF
>-|TRBV7-6|TRBD2|TRBJ2-1
TGTGCCAGCAGCCCGGGACTAGCGGCTGACTACAATGAGCAGTTCTTC
CASSPGLAADYNEQFF
>-|TRBV7-9|-|TRBJ2-7
TGTGCCAGCAGATCCCGTGGGCCGGGGTGGGAGCAGTACTTC
CASRSRGPGWEQYF
>once|TRBV28|TRBD1|TRBJ1-1
TGTGCCAGCAGTTCAGGACAGGGAGCTGAAGCTTTCTTT
CASSSGQGAEAFF
>-|TRBV5-1|TRBD2|TRBJ2-1
TGCGCCAGCAGACGACTAGCGGGAGACAATGAGCAGTTCTTC
CASRRLAGDNEQFF
>-|TRBV7-3|TRBD1|TRBJ1-6
TGTGCCAGCAGTTACAGGGGGCGAAATTCACCCCTCCACTTT
CASSYRGRNSPLHF
>-|TRBV4-3|-|TRBJ1-6
TGCGCCAGCAGCCAAGAGGGTGCCGGGGGGTCACCCCTCCACTTT
CASSQEGAGGSPLHF
>-|TRBV7-9|-|TRBJ2-5
TGTGCCAGCAGCTTAGTTTGGACAGAAGAGACCCAGTACTTC
CASSLVWTEETQYF
>few|TRBV5-4|-|TRBJ1-5
TGTGCCAGCAGCTCGGGGGTTGGGAGGAATCAGCCCCAGCATTTT
CASSSGVGRNQPQHF
>-|TRBV27|-|TRBJ1-2
TGTGCCAGCAGTATCCACGCCCAGGGCCTCTACACCTTC
CASSIHAQGLYTF